One sample yielded the 29 T cell receptor beta chains listed below, sequenced in a study of response to subunit inactivated influenza vaccine. One entry per CDR3 protein results from TCRdb running MiXCR on the RT-PCR reads. Of around 570,000 distinct CDR3 sequences listed, about 8% are singletons. The sequencing here drew on PBMCs from blood, taken about 23 months after vaccination. The receptors come from a man aged 50 to 69 who received an inactivated influenza vaccine.

This clonotype was detected a few times. The chain links TRBV7-3 to TRBJ2-2, with 9 bases fitting TRBD1. The CDR3 is 15 residues long. Germline V gene data show CDR1 as SGHTA and CDR2 as FQGTGA. The trim removed 5 bases at V and 4 bases at J, leaving 5 bases unmatched. In DNA, the CDR3 is TGTGCCAGCAGCCCACAGGGGGCGAGCACCGGGGAGCTGTTTTTT. Translation gives CASSPQGASTGELFF.

This clonotype showed up many times. The chain is built from TRBV4-3 and TRBJ1-4, with TRBD1 matching 9 bases. Germline CDR1 reads LGHNA; CDR2 reads YSLEER. V trimming: 3 bases; J trimming: 8 bases; junction bases outside the gene matches: 13. This CDR3 has 17 amino acids. As DNA, the CDR3 is TGCGCCAGCAGCCACGAATGGGCGCGGACAGGGGCCGAAAAACTGTTTTTT. Protein sequence: CASSHEWARTGAEKLFF.

The sample holds many counts of this clonotype. In DNA form, the CDR3 reads TGCAGCCCGGGCAGCGAGACCCAGTACTTC. This translates into CSPGSETQYF. The V call is TRBV29-1, the J call TRBJ2-5; D is uncertain. Germline loops: CDR1 SQVTM, CDR2 ANQGSEA. Trimming cost V 8 bases and J 5 bases, with 9 bases left between them. The CDR3 is 10 residues long.

The chain combines TRBV20-1 with TRBJ2-7; no clear D. CDR1 DFQATT and CDR2 SNEGSKA come from the germline V gene (reference sequence). The CDR3 is 11 amino acids. V lost 3 bases, J lost 6 bases, and 9 bases lay in between. CDR3 protein: CSASTISEQYF. DNA of the CDR3: TGCAGTGCTAGCACCATTTCCGAGCAGTACTTC.

The sample holds a few counts of this clonotype. The chain links TRBV7-9 to TRBJ1-5, with D possibly being TRBD1 (5 bases). This CDR3 is 14 amino acids long. CDR1 is SEHNR and CDR2 is FQNEAQ in the germline V gene (reference sequence). V was clipped by 5 bases and J by 3 bases, with 11 bases between them. The CDR3 DNA is TGTGCCAGCAGCGGGGGACTAGCCAATCAGCCCCAGCATTTT. Translating gives CASSGGLANQPQHF. Full variable domain (outside the CDR3, taken from reference TRBV7-9 and TRBJ1-5): DTGVSQNPRHKITKRGQNVTFRCDPISEHNRLYWYRQTLGQGPEFLTYFQNEAQLEKSRLLSDRFSAERPKGSFSTLEIQRTEQGDSAMYLCASSGGLANQPQHFGDGTRLSIL.

This clonotype was observed a handful of times. This chain links TRBV29-1 with TRBJ2-5, with 8 bases fitting TRBD1. After removal of 5 bases from V and 5 bases from J, the junction contained 7 bases not matched to a gene. CDR3 length: 13 amino acids. CDR1 SQVTM and CDR2 ANQGSEA come from the germline V gene. The chain's CDR3 is CSVIAGGLETQYF. Here the CDR3 DNA reads TGCAGCGTTATTGCAGGGGGCTTGGAGACCCAGTACTTC. Filled out from reference TRBV29-1 and TRBJ2-5, the complete variable domain reads SAVISQKPSRDICQRGTSLTIQCQVDSQVTMMFWYRQQPGQSLTLIATANQGSEATYESGFVIDKFPISRPNLTFSTLTVSNMSPEDSSIYLCSVIAGGLETQYFGPGTRLLVL.

The chain recombines TRBV5-1 with TRBJ2-2; 10 nucleotides match TRBD2. Germline V CDR1 and CDR2: SGHRS, YFSETQ. The CDR3 runs to 16 residues. J was trimmed by 3 bases and V by 4 bases; bases with no gene match: 6. CDR3 in amino acids: CASSPRTSGDTGELFF. DNA of the CDR3: TGCGCCAGCAGCCCAAGGACTAGCGGAGACACCGGGGAGCTGTTTTTT.

This clonotype turned up a few times. The chain employs TRBV12-3 or TRBV12-4 and TRBJ1-5, with 9 positions matching TRBD1. This CDR3 has 15 amino acids. The V and J ends lost 7 bases and 4 bases, in that order; junction bases with no gene match: 8. This CDR3 reads CASTLGQGRNQPQHF. The CDR3 DNA sequence: TGTGCCAGCACCCTGGGACAGGGAAGGAATCAGCCCCAGCATTTT.

The chain has TRBV6-6 and TRBJ2-1; D is unclear. The CDR3 sequence is 11 residues long. CDR1 and CDR2 from the germline V gene are MNHNY and SVGAGI (reference sequence). V was clipped by 1 base and J by 9 bases, with 4 bases between them. The CDR3 region is CASSYWGEQFF. The CDR3 DNA sequence: TGTGCCAGCAGTTACTGGGGTGAGCAGTTCTTC.

This clonotype came up a few times. The chain combines TRBV5-1 with TRBJ2-7; 9 positions match TRBD1. J was trimmed by 3 bases and V by 3 bases; bases with no gene match: 7. Germline V CDR1 and CDR2: SGHRS, YFSETQ. This CDR3 comprises 15 residues. The CDR3 here is CASSSIQGAGYEQYF. In DNA, the CDR3 is TGCGCCAGCAGCTCGATACAGGGGGCGGGCTACGAGCAGTACTTC. Combining the CDR3 with reference TRBV5-1 and TRBJ2-7 gives the whole variable domain KAGVTQTPRYLIKTRGQQVTLSCSPISGHRSVSWYQQTPGQGLQFLFEYFSETQRNKGNFPGRFSGRQFSNSRSEMNVSTLELGDSALYLCASSSIQGAGYEQYFGPGTRLTVT.

This clonotype turned up a few times. The rearrangement joins TRBV6-2 or TRBV6-3 to TRBJ2-2, with a possible D match to TRBD1 (5 bases). Germline lookup yields CDR1 MNHEY and CDR2 SVGEGT. V was cut by 5 bases and J by 4 bases, with 11 bases left in between. The CDR3 extends over 14 amino acids. The CDR3 protein is CASSQRQFTGELFF. As DNA, the CDR3 is TGTGCCAGCAGTCAGCGACAGTTCACCGGGGAGCTGTTTTTT.

This clonotype came up a few times. The chain joins TRBV11-2 to TRBJ2-5, with 11 bases aligning to TRBD2. Germline-derived CDR1 and CDR2 are SGHAT and FQNNGV. With 2 bases clipped from V and 4 bases from J, the junction kept 3 bases outside the gene matches. This CDR3 is 15 amino acids long. This chain's CDR3 is CASSLTSGGPETQYF. The CDR3 DNA reads TGTGCCAGCAGCTTAACTAGCGGGGGTCCAGAGACCCAGTACTTC.

V usage is TRBV6-5 and J usage is TRBJ1-6; the D is unclear. The germline gives CDR1 MNHEY, CDR2 SVGAGI. Deletions cut 2 bases from V and 4 bases from J, with 6 bases between. The CDR3 spans 14 residues. DNA for the CDR3: TGTGCCAGCAGTTACCTGCAGTATAATTCACCCCTCCACTTT. Amino acid sequence: CASSYLQYNSPLHF.

V is TRBV20-1 and J is TRBJ2-1; 9 positions match TRBD1. This CDR3 spans 15 amino acids. The germline CDR1 and CDR2 sequences are DFQATT and SNEGSKA (reference sequence). V was pared by 1 base and J by 2 bases, with 3 bases of the junction left unmatched. The DNA of the CDR3 is TGCAGTGCTAGAGTCCGGGACAGGGCCTACAATGAGCAGTTCTTC. Translating gives CSARVRDRAYNEQFF.

The gene calls are TRBV7-2 and TRBJ2-2, with no clear D. The CDR3 contains 15 residues. Trimming cost V 2 bases and J 6 bases, with 13 bases left between them. The germline V gene encodes CDR1 SGHTA and CDR2 FQGNSA. CDR3 sequence reads: CASSLFDSTAGELFF. In DNA form, the CDR3 reads TGTGCCAGCAGCTTATTCGACTCTACCGCCGGGGAGCTGTTTTTT.

This clonotype was observed a few times. The chain couples TRBV12-3 or TRBV12-4 to TRBJ1-5, with D perhaps TRBD1 (6 bases). The CDR3 contains 12 residues. Trimming left V 5 bases short and J 8 bases short, with 10 bases between. This CDR3 reads CASSRGVEPQHF. The CDR3 DNA is TGTGCCAGCAGTAGGGGGGTCGAGCCCCAGCATTTT.

Ten or more counts support this clonotype. The genes are TRBV7-9 and TRBJ2-3; D may match TRBD1 or TRBD2 (5 bases each). This CDR3 region has 15 residues. Trimming removed 0 bases from V and 2 bases from J, with 9 bases in between. Germline lookup yields CDR1 SEHNR and CDR2 FQNEAQ (reference sequence). The CDR3 nucleotides read TGTGCCAGCAGCTTAGCGAGGGGTTCCACAGATACGCAGTATTTT. It codes for CASSLARGSTDTQYF.

This clonotype turned up a few times. The CDR3 sequence: CASSYTAGGPSSYNEQFF. For the CDR3, the DNA is TGTGCCAGCAGTTACACGGCGGGGGGGCCGAGTTCCTACAATGAGCAGTTCTTC. V gene TRBV6-5 combines with J gene TRBJ2-1; the match to TRBD2 covers 9 bases. The CDR3 is 18 residues long. The germline V gene encodes CDR1 MNHEY and CDR2 SVGAGI. After removal of 2 bases from V and 1 base from J, the junction contained 9 bases not matched to a gene.

There are a few counts of this clonotype. The gene calls are TRBV3-1 and TRBJ2-6; unclear D gene. The length of the CDR3 is 17 residues. V was shortened by 4 bases and J by 0 bases, with 13 bases between the two germline ends. Germline V gene lookup returns CDR1 LGHDT and CDR2 YNNKEL (reference sequence). CDR3 bases: TGTGCCAGCAGCCTCGTCTTGACCAGCTCTGGGGCCAACGTCCTGACTTTC. It is translated as CASSLVLTSSGANVLTF.

Ten or more counts support this clonotype. This chain joins TRBV20-1 and TRBJ2-7, with 13 bases matching TRBD2. Germline CDR1 DFQATT, CDR2 SNEGSKA (reference sequence). The CDR3 contains 14 residues. The V and J ends lost 3 bases and 4 bases, in that order; junction bases with no gene match: 3. CDR3 bases: TGCAGTGCTAGCCCGGGACTAGCGGGATACGAGCAGTACTTC. This encodes CSASPGLAGYEQYF.

This clonotype was detected ten times or more. J is TRBJ2-5 and V is TRBV5-1; D unresolved. The germline V gene has CDR1 SGHRS and CDR2 YFSETQ. Between the trimmed V and J ends, which lost 2 bases and 5 bases, there was a span of 13 bases. The CDR3 totals 14 residues. The CDR3 bases are TGCGCCAGCAGCTTTGGTTCGTCACCCGAGACCCAGTACTTC. Its protein product is CASSFGSSPETQYF.

This clonotype was found a few times. The chain couples TRBV6-5 to TRBJ1-2, with TRBD1 matching over 7 bases. This CDR3 spans 18 amino acids. The germline CDR1 and CDR2 sequences are MNHEY and SVGAGI. After removal of 2 bases from V and 3 bases from J, the junction contained 15 bases not matched to a gene. CDR3: CASSYDARGGGQDYGYTF. CDR3 bases: TGTGCCAGCAGTTACGACGCCAGGGGGGGTGGACAGGACTATGGCTACACCTTC.

The chain is built from TRBV30 and TRBJ1-5, with D possibly matching TRBD1 (6 bases). CDR3 length: 13 residues. Germline loops: CDR1 GTSNPN, CDR2 SVGIG (reference sequence). Trimming shortened V by 4 bases and J by 4 bases, and 11 bases separated the two germline ends. CDR3 amino acids: CAWNQGLNQPQHF. CDR3 DNA: TGTGCCTGGAACCAGGGGCTGAATCAGCCCCAGCATTTT.

Only a few counts were recorded for this clonotype. The chain couples TRBV20-1 to TRBJ2-3, with TRBD1 as a possible D gene (6 bases). Trimming cost V 0 bases and J 4 bases, with 14 bases left between them. This CDR3 is built from 15 residues. CDR1 and CDR2 from the germline V gene are DFQATT and SNEGSKA (reference sequence). The CDR3 here is CSARDLYRVSDTQYF. The CDR3 bases are TGCAGTGCTAGAGATCTCTACAGGGTCTCAGATACGCAGTATTTT.

The chain recombines TRBV19 with TRBJ2-2; D possibly corresponds to TRBD2 (5 bases). CDR3 length: 14 residues. Germline-derived CDR1 and CDR2 are LNHDA and SQIVND (reference sequence). The V end lost 7 bases, the J end lost 6 bases, and 15 bases lay between the germline ends. CDR3 amino acids: CASNSYGVSGELFF. CDR3 sequence (DNA): TGTGCCAGTAACAGTTACGGGGTATCCGGGGAGCTGTTTTTT.

This clonotype came up a few times. This chain connects TRBV20-1 to TRBJ2-5; D is ambiguous. CDR3 length equals 12 residues. Deletions cut 7 bases from V and 5 bases from J, with 14 bases between. The V gene's germline CDR1 is DFQATT and CDR2 SNEGSKA (reference sequence). CDR3 region: CSVSPGVETQYF. DNA of the CDR3: TGCAGTGTTAGTCCCGGCGTGGAGACCCAGTACTTC.

This clonotype came up many times. The rearrangement uses TRBV27 and TRBJ2-2; D gene uncertain. The V and J ends lost 3 bases and 0 bases respectively, with 8 bases between them. The CDR3 loop spans 15 amino acids. Germline CDR1 and CDR2: MNHEY and SMNVEV (reference sequence). This CDR3 is CASSLSLSNTGELFF. For the CDR3, the DNA is TGTGCCAGCAGTTTGAGTCTATCGAACACCGGGGAGCTGTTTTTT.

This clonotype was recorded a few times. The V gene is TRBV5-1, the J gene TRBJ2-2, with 7 bases matching TRBD2. The length of the CDR3 is 16 residues. Per germline, CDR1 SGHRS and CDR2 YFSETQ. Losses at the gene ends were 3 bases for V and 1 base for J; bases not matched to a gene: 6. CDR3 amino acids: CASSWAGVKNTGELFF. For the CDR3, the DNA is TGCGCCAGCAGCTGGGCGGGGGTTAAGAACACCGGGGAGCTGTTTTTT.

This chain connects TRBV5-1 to TRBJ2-2; 8 bases are a match to TRBD1. Germline CDR1 and CDR2: SGHRS and YFSETQ. The CDR3 covers 14 residues. J was trimmed by 1 base and V by 7 bases; bases with no gene match: 3. The CDR3 DNA sequence: TGCGCCAGCGCCGGGACAGGGAACACCGGGGAGCTGTTTTTT. Its protein is CASAGTGNTGELFF.